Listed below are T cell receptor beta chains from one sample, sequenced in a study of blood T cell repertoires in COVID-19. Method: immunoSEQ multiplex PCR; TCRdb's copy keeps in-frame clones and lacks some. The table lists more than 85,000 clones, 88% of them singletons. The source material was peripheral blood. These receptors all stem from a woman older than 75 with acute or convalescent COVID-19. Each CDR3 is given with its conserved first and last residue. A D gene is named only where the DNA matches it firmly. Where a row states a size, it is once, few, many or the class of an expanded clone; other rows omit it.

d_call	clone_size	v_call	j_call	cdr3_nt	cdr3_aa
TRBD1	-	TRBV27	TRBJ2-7	TGTGCCAGCAGTCCTGACAGGGTCGAGACACGCGAGCAGTACTTC	CASSPDRVETREQYF
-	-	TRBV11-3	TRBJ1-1	TGTGCCAGCAGCTTATCAGGGGTCAACACTGAAGCTTTCTTT	CASSLSGVNTEAFF
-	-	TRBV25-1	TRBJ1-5	TGTGCCAGCAGTGAATCAGGGTACAATCAGCCCCAGCATTTT	CASSESGYNQPQHF
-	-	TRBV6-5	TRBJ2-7	TGTGCCAGCAAATGGGAGCCTTACGAGCAGTACTTC	CASKWEPYEQYF
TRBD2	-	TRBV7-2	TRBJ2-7	TGTGCCAGCAGCTCTAGCGGGAGCTCCTACGAGCAGTACTTC	CASSSSGSSYEQYF
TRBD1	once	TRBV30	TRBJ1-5	TGTGCCTGGAGTGTACGAGGGGCAGGGGGCTGGCCCGGGCAGCATTTT	CAWSVRGAGGWPGQHF
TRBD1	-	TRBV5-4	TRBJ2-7	TGTGCCAGCAGCCAGACCGGGACAGCCATCTCCTACGAGCAGTACTTC	CASSQTGTAISYEQYF
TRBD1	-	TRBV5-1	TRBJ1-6	TGCGCCAGCAGCTCCGGACAGGGCGAAAATTCACCCCTCCACTTT	CASSSGQGENSPLHF
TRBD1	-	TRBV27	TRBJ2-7	TGTGCCAGCGGGACAGGGGGATCCTACGAGCAGTACTTC	CASGTGGSYEQYF
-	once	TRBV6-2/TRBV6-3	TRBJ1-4	TGTGCCAGCAGTTACTCGATCCTTTGGTCACTAGATTTT	CASSYSILWSLDF
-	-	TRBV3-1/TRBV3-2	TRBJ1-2	TGTGCCAGCAGCCAAGAAGGGGCGGCGTATGGCTACACCTTC	CASSQEGAAYGYTF
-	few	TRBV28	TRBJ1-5	TGTGCCAGCAGTTTGTGGCAGGACAATCAGCCCCAGCATTTT	CASSLWQDNQPQHF
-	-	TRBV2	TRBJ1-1	TGTGCCAGCAGTCTCCTTGGGAGGGGGAACACTGAAGCTTTCTTT	CASSLLGRGNTEAFF
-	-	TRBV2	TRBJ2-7	TGTGCCAGCAGTGAATCGATGTCGCGGGAGCAGTACTTC	CASSESMSREQYF
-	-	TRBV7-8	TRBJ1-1	TGTGCCAGCAGCTTATACGGGGGGAACACTGAAGCTTTCTTT	CASSLYGGNTEAFF
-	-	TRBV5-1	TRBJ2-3	TGCGCCAGCTGGGGACCGGGACACGAGCTTACTTATACGCAGTATTTT	CASWGPGHELTYTQYF
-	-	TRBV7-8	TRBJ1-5	TGTGCCAGCAGCCGCAGTAGCAATCAGCCCCAGCATTTT	CASSRSSNQPQHF
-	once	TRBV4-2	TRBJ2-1	TGTGCCAGCAGCAAGGGTACTAGCCTTAGCTCCTACAATGAGCAGTTCTTC	CASSKGTSLSSYNEQFF
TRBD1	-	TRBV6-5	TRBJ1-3	TGTGCCAGCAGTAACCAACAGGGGCTGACCATATATTTT	CASSNQQGLTIYF
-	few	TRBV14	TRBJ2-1	TGTGCCAGCAGCCCGAACCCGCGGGTACCCAATGAGCAGTTCTTC	CASSPNPRVPNEQFF
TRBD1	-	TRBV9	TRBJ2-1	TGTGCCAGCAGCGTAGACCAAAACCCGGGGACAGCCTCCTACAATGAGCAGTTCTTC	CASSVDQNPGTASYNEQFF
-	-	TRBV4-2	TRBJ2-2	TGTGCCAGCAGCCAGTCTCTAAGGGGCACCGGGGAGCTGTTTTTT	CASSQSLRGTGELFF
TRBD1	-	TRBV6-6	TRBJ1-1	TGTGCCAGCAGTTACGGGCAGGGGGACACTGAAGCTTTCTTT	CASSYGQGDTEAFF
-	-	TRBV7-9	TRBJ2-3	TGTGCCAGCAACTTGTGGGCCACCTCTAGCACAGATACGCAGTATTTT	CASNLWATSSTDTQYF
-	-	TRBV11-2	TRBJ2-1	TGTGCCAGCAGCCCACTGGCGGGACTCAACAATGAGCAGTTCTTC	CASSPLAGLNNEQFF
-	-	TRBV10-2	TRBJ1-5	TGCGCCAGCAGTGAGTCTTCAAGGGGTCAGCCCCAGCATTTT	CASSESSRGQPQHF
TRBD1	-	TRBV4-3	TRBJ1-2	TGCGCCAGCAGCCAAGATTCCCAGGGGGCAGGTCATGGCTACACCTTC	CASSQDSQGAGHGYTF
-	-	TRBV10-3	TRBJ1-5	TGTGCCATCAGTGAATACGACATTAATCAGCCCCAGCATTTT	CAISEYDINQPQHF
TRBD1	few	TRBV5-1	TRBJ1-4	TGCGCCAGCAGCTTGGGACTGGGGACAGGGGTTGAAAAACTGTTTTTT	CASSLGLGTGVEKLFF
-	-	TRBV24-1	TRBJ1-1	TGTGCCACCAGTGACGAAAGGGGCACTGAAGCTTTCTTT	CATSDERGTEAFF
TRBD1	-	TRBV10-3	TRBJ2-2	TGTACCACCGGGGACAGCAAAATAAACACCGGGGAGCTGTTTTTT	CTTGDSKINTGELFF
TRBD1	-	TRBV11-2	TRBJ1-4	TGTGCCAGCAGCCCCAGGGGGCGTACTAATGAAAAACTGTTTTTT	CASSPRGRTNEKLFF
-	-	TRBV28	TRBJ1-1	TGTGCCAGCAGGCACTCCAGGGGTTGGACTGAAGCTTTCTTT	CASRHSRGWTEAFF
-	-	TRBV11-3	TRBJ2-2	TGTGCCAGCAGCTCCAGGGATCCCGGGGAGCTGTTTTTT	CASSSRDPGELFF
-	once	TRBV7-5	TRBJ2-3	TGTGCCAGAAGCCCGGAGACCCGCACAGATACGCAGTATTTT	CARSPETRTDTQYF
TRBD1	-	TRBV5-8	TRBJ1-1	TGTGCCAGCAGCACGGGACAGGGTTTGTGGAACACTGAAGCTTTCTTT	CASSTGQGLWNTEAFF
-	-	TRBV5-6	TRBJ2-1	TGTGCCAGCAGCTTGACCGGGTATCATCCGTTCTTC	CASSLTGYHPFF
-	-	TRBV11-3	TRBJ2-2	TGTGCCAGCAGCCTTTCGAGGGACACCGGGGAGCTGTTTTTT	CASSLSRDTGELFF
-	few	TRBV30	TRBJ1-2	TGTGCCTGGGGGGAGGCAGGTCCGGTCTATGGCTACACCTTC	CAWGEAGPVYGYTF
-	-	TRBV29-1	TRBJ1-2	TGCAGCTCTGGTGACGGGTATGGCTACACCTTC	CSSGDGYGYTF